Listed here are 15 T cell receptor beta chains from one sample, sequenced in a study of cytomegalovirus exposure and HLA in healthy donors. The PCR had 60 Vbeta and 13 Jbeta primers. TCRdb's copy holds only in-frame clones and misses some; the assay was immunoSEQ multiplex PCR. Of over 130,000 clones in the sample, around 66% were seen once. Sequencing was done on a sample of PBMCs. The receptors here all came from a woman aged 60-75 years in good health and CMV-seronegative.

This clone was seen more than once but under ten times. The chain employs TRBV19 and TRBJ2-7; 13 positions agree with TRBD2. Germline loops: CDR1 LNHDA, CDR2 SQIVND (reference sequence). This CDR3 has 16 amino acids. V gave up 5 bases and J gave up 4 bases; unmatched junction bases: 8. CDR3 protein: CASSPGLAGVGYEQYF. CDR3 DNA sequence: TGTGCCAGTAGTCCCGGACTAGCGGGAGTTGGATACGAGCAGTACTTC. The whole variable domain, filled in from reference TRBV19 and TRBJ2-7, reads DGGITQSPKYLFRKEGQNVTLSCEQNLNHDAMYWYRQDPGQGLRLIYYSQIVNDFQKGDIAEGYSVSREKKESFPLTVTSAQKNPTAFYLCASSPGLAGVGYEQYFGPGTRLTVT.

The chain recombines TRBV28 with TRBJ2-4; D possibly corresponds to TRBD2 (6 bases). The germline V gene has CDR1 MDHEN and CDR2 SYDVKM. The CDR3 length is 11 residues. Trimming took 5 bases from V and 9 from J, leaving 8 bases between them. This CDR3 is CASSRGSIQYF. The CDR3 DNA is TGTGCCAGCAGTCGGGGGAGCATTCAGTACTTC.

The V gene is TRBV28, the J gene TRBJ1-3, with 7 bases matching TRBD1. CDR1 is MDHEN and CDR2 is SYDVKM in the germline V gene. V shed 6 bases, J shed 7 bases, and the junction held 12 bases outside the gene matches. The CDR3 has 15 amino acids. This CDR3 reads CASRDPLDRINTIYF. The DNA for the CDR3 is TGTGCCAGCAGAGACCCCCTGGACAGGATCAACACCATATATTTT. Drawing the rest from reference TRBV28 and TRBJ1-3, the complete variable domain is DVKVTQSSRYLVKRTGEKVFLECVQDMDHENMFWYRQDPGLGLRLIYFSYDVKMKEKGDIPEGYSVSREKKERFSLILESASTNQTSMYLCASRDPLDRINTIYFGEGSWLTVV.

In its sample, this clone was seen a few times. This chain uses TRBV23-1 with TRBJ1-2, with TRBD1 matching 9 bases. TRBV23-1 is noted as an ORF with a role that remains uncertain. J lost 1 base, V lost 6 bases, and 3 bases had no gene match. This CDR3 is built from 14 residues. The CDR3 sequence is CASSQDRGNYGYTF. The CDR3 DNA is TGCGCCAGCAGCCAGGACAGGGGTAACTATGGCTACACCTTC.

This chain links TRBV4-1 with TRBJ2-3; TRBD2 aligns across 7 bases. CDR3 length: 13 residues. The V gene's germline CDR1 is MGHRA and CDR2 YSYEKL. V gave up 5 bases and J gave up 6 bases; unmatched junction bases: 5. CDR3 amino acids: CASSVGEGDTQYF. The CDR3, as DNA: TGCGCCAGCAGCGTCGGGGAGGGGGATACGCAGTATTTT.

The chain is built from TRBV19 and TRBJ2-1, with 12 bases that match TRBD2. Germline CDR1 is LNHDA and CDR2 is SQIVND (reference sequence). J gave up 8 bases and V 5 bases, and 10 bases lay outside the gene matches. There are 16 residues in the CDR3. This CDR3 is CASSGRLAGDFDEQFF. The CDR3, as DNA: TGTGCCAGTAGTGGTCGACTAGCGGGAGATTTTGATGAGCAGTTCTTC.

This chain uses TRBV5-4 with TRBJ1-4; no firm D call. Trimming pared 2 bases from V and 4 bases from J, leaving 9 bases between. The CDR3 is made up of 14 amino acids. CDR1 is SGHNT and CDR2 is YYREEE in the germline V gene (reference sequence). Written as DNA, the CDR3 is TGTGCCAGCAGCTTTGGAGGACTTAATGAAAAACTGTTTTTT. Residues: CASSFGGLNEKLFF.

The rearrangement links TRBV5-6 to TRBJ2-3; TRBD1 aligns across 12 bases. Per germline, CDR1 SGHDT and CDR2 YYEEEE. The V gene end was trimmed by 2 bases and the J gene end by 4 bases; junction bases not matched to a gene: 5. The CDR3 has 16 residues. The CDR3 reads CASSLPGQGAADTQYF. DNA of the CDR3: TGTGCCAGCAGCTTACCGGGACAGGGGGCTGCAGATACGCAGTATTTT.

The genes are TRBV18 and TRBJ2-1, with TRBD1 matching 8 bases. J was trimmed by 7 bases and V by 1 base; bases with no gene match: 3. Germline values: CDR1 KGHSH, CDR2 LQKENI. The CDR3 is made up of 14 amino acids. The CDR3 spells CASSPLQGANEQFF. In DNA form, the CDR3 reads TGTGCCAGCTCACCACTGCAGGGGGCAAATGAGCAGTTCTTC.

The genes are TRBV6-1 and TRBJ2-5; 10 bases match TRBD1. The tail of the sequence fits TRBJ2-7 better, so the J call may be wrong. The CDR3 consists of 14 residues. Looked up from germline, CDR1 is MNHNS and CDR2 is SASEGT. CDR3 nucleotides: TGTGCCAGCAGTGGACAGGGGGCGGTCTACGAGCAGTACTTC. This sequence encodes CASSGQGAVYEQYF.

The chain carries TRBV5-1 and TRBJ2-2; D might be TRBD1 (6 bases). Trimming took off 2 bases at V and 6 bases at J, with 20 bases between the two ends. CDR1 and CDR2 (germline): SGHRS, YFSETQ. The CDR3 loop spans 17 amino acids. The CDR3 bases are TGCGCCAGCAGCTTAGATCCGGGACAAGATTTTTCCGGGGAGCTGTTTTTT. Its translation: CASSLDPGQDFSGELFF.

A note on this clone: The germline gene is not matched at one end of the junction; a read error may be the cause. V is TRBV7-7 and J is TRBJ2-7, with D possibly matching TRBD2 (5 bases). CDR1 is SSHAT, CDR2 FNYEAQ, per germline (reference sequence). The CDR3 has 13 amino acids. CDR3 sequence: CASSLVLRGEQYF. In nucleotides, the CDR3 is TGTGCTAGCAGCTTAGTCCTTCGGGGCGAGCAGTACTTC.

This clone came up a few times. V and J are TRBV7-2 and TRBJ2-5; TRBD2 agrees at 11 bases. V trimming: 1 base; J trimming: 5 bases; junction bases outside the gene matches: 6. From germline, CDR1 is SGHTA and CDR2 FQGNSA. The CDR3 has 16 residues. CDR3 DNA sequence: TGTGCCAGCAGCTTAGTAGGGACTAGCGGCGTGGAGACCCAGTACTTC. Its protein is CASSLVGTSGVETQYF.

This rearrangement joins TRBV7-2 to TRBJ1-1; D call uncertain. V shed 5 bases and J shed 4 bases, with 14 bases lying between them. Looked up from germline, CDR1 is SGHTA and CDR2 is FQGNSA. CDR3 length equals 14 residues. For the CDR3, the DNA is TGTGCCAGCAGCCTACCAACGGGGTCCACTGAAGCTTTCTTT. Residues: CASSLPTGSTEAFF.

This rearrangement joins TRBV2 to TRBJ2-1, with 13 bases identical to TRBD2. Trimming removed 6 bases from V and 4 bases from J; junction bases left unmatched: 3. Germline V CDR1 and CDR2: SNHLY, FYNNEI. The CDR3 contains 15 residues. Written as DNA, the CDR3 is TGTGCCAGCAGCCCGGGACTAGCGGGGTACAATGAGCAGTTCTTC. It encodes CASSPGLAGYNEQFF.